This paragraph covers one T cell receptor beta chain sequence. This record belongs to a study of blood T cell repertoires in COVID-19. Overall study context: Collection of acute and convalescent COVID-19 samples took place in the United States, Italy and Spain.

Under the authors' procedure: Nucleated cell counts were estimated from reference gene primer amplification. The assay was immunoSEQ multiplex PCR, and TCRdb's table has in-frame clones only and misses some. V and J calls and clone size are copied from that table; D and trimming were computed from the DNA. The profile shows around 300,000 clones, nearly 90% of them singletons. Between the trimmed V and J ends, which lost 2 bases and 5 bases, there was a span of 12 bases. Germline-derived CDR1 and CDR2 are MDHEN and SYDVKM. The CDR3 has 14 amino acids. Individuals aged roughly 18 to 95 years were recruited from about two dozen US areas. The study assigned cohorts using participant-reported clinical history.

The sequencing input was PBMCs or T cells enriched from blood (not recorded which). J is TRBJ1-2 and V is TRBV28; the D gene is possibly TRBD1 (6 bases). The receptor comes from a woman between 18 and 30 years old with acute COVID-19. CDR3 loop: CASSLRGIRYGYTF. CDR3 bases: TGTGCCAGCAGTTTAAGGGGGATACGGTATGGCTACACCTTC.